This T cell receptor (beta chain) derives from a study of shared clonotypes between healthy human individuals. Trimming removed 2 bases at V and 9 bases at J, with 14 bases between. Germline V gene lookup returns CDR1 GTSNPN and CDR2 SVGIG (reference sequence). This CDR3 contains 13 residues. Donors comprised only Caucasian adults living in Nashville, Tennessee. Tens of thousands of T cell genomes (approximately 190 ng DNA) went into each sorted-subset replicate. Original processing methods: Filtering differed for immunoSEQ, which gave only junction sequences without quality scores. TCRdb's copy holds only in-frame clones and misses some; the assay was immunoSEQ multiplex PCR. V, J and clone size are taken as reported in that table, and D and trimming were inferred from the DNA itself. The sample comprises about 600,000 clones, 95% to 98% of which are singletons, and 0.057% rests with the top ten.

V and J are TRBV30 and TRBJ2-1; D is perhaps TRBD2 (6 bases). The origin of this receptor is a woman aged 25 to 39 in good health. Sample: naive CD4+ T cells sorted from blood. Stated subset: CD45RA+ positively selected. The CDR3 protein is CAWSKVADGEQFF. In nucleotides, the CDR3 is TGTGCCTGGAGTAAGGTAGCGGATGGTGAGCAGTTCTTC.